One and the same sample provided the 9 T cell receptor beta chains below, sequenced in a study of OX40 agonist ivuxolimab in advanced cancers. Assay: immunoSEQ multiplex PCR; the TCRdb copy retains only in-frame clones and omits some. The table lists roughly 56,000 clones, 70% to 90% of them singletons. The sample here was CD4+ or CD8+ T cells sorted from blood, taken in a trial of the OX40 agonist ivuxolimab. The receptors originated from an adult with an advanced solid tumor such as melanoma, head and neck, liver or kidney cancer.

The chain joins TRBV2 to TRBJ2-1; TRBD2 aligns across 13 bases. The trim removed 5 bases at V and 15 bases at J, leaving 10 bases unmatched. The germline gives CDR1 SNHLY, CDR2 FYNNEI. The CDR3 is 14 residues long. The CDR3 loop is CASSPGTSGTGAFF. The CDR3 DNA reads TGTGCCAGCAGTCCCGGGACTAGCGGGACCGGCGCGTTCTTC.

The chain has TRBV20-1 and TRBJ2-3; D is uncertain. There are 11 residues in the CDR3. Trimming cost V 3 bases and J 8 bases, with 9 bases left between them. CDR1 and CDR2 (germline): DFQATT, SNEGSKA (reference sequence). In DNA, the CDR3 is TGCAGTGCTAGTGCCATTGGTACGCAGTATTTT. It yields the protein CSASAIGTQYF.

V gene TRBV9 combines with J gene TRBJ2-7; the match to TRBD2 covers 15 bases. Trimming cost V 4 bases and J 1 base; bases outside gene matches: 12. This CDR3 has 19 residues. Germline CDR1 reads SGDLS; CDR2 reads YYNGEE. Here the CDR3 DNA reads TGTGCCAGCAGCTCACGGACTAGCGGGGGGGCGATTACATCCTACGAGCAGTACTTC. Residues: CASSSRTSGGAITSYEQYF.

The CDR3 DNA reads TGCGCCAGCAGCTTGGACAGGGGTGTTGGGGAGCTGTTTTTT. Translated, it gives CASSLDRGVGELFF. The V call is TRBV5-1, the J call TRBJ2-2; 7 nucleotides agree with TRBD1. The CDR3 extends over 14 amino acids. V was clipped by 0 bases and J by 8 bases; unmatched bases: 4. CDR1 is SGHRS and CDR2 is YFSETQ in the germline V gene.

In this sample, this clone turned up once. The V call is TRBV15, the J call TRBJ1-1; D might be TRBD1 (6 bases). The CDR3 extends over 16 amino acids. V gave up 0 bases and J gave up 4 bases, with 15 bases separating them. Germline values: CDR1 LNHNV, CDR2 YYDKDF (reference sequence). CDR3 residues: CATSREGRGWGTEAFF. In nucleotides, the CDR3 is TGTGCCACCAGCAGAGAGGGCAGGGGTTGGGGCACTGAAGCTTTCTTT.

This clone was counted between two and nine times. This sequence joins TRBV18 and TRBJ1-5, with D unclear. Trimming shortened V by 1 base and J by 5 bases, and 12 bases separated the two germline ends. The length of the CDR3 is 15 residues. CDR1 and CDR2 from the germline V gene are KGHSH and LQKENI. CDR3 in DNA: TGTGCCAGCTCACCACTTCACCGAGGTGATCAGCCCCAGCATTTT. This sequence encodes CASSPLHRGDQPQHF.

This chain links TRBV12-2 with TRBJ1-1. TRBV12-2 is a listed pseudogene. The CDR3 spans 15 residues. CDR3 residues: CASRCRAPLGTEAFF. The CDR3 DNA is TGTGCAAGTCGCTGCCGGGCGCCTCTGGGCACTGAAGCTTTCTTT.

This chain uses TRBV7-9 with TRBJ1-3, with TRBD1 identical over 8 bases. The length of the CDR3 is 16 residues. The germline V gene has CDR1 SEHNR and CDR2 FQNEAQ (reference sequence). Germline trimming cut 1 base from V and 0 bases from J; bases unmatched to any gene: 2. CDR3 DNA: TGTGCCAGCAGCTTAGTAGGACAGGGCTCTGGAAACACCATATATTTT. It specifies CASSLVGQGSGNTIYF.

The chain joins TRBV15 to TRBJ2-3; no definite D call. The V and J ends lost 0 bases and 6 bases respectively, with 4 bases between them. Germline CDR1 reads LNHNV; CDR2 reads YYDKDF (reference sequence). This CDR3 region has 12 residues. In DNA, the CDR3 is TGTGCCACCAGCAGAGATCGGGATACGCAGTATTTT. This translates into CATSRDRDTQYF.